The 22 T cell receptor beta chains presented below share a single source sample, sequenced in a study of T cell repertoires in cytomegalovirus infection. These receptors lack a known antigen. TCRdb analysed the reads with MiXCR anew, one entry per CDR3 protein. This repertoire shows approximately 470,000 distinct CDR3 sequences, about 42% found once; its top ten account for about two fifths. Sequenced material: cultured PBMCs, taken from culture after CMV antigen stimulation. The origin of the receptors is a human donor in good health (CMV status not recorded). Some clones in this sample may be carry-over from other donors' samples.

A few counts support this clonotype. The gene calls are TRBV7-2 and TRBJ2-5; TRBD2 is a possible D gene (6 bases). CDR3 length: 18 amino acids. V was pared by 5 bases and J by 4 bases, with 26 bases between. Germline CDR1 and CDR2: SGHTA and FQGNSA. CDR3 bases: TGTGCCAGCAGCCGTGACTCCGCGGGGAGATGGGGAGCAGAGACCCAGTACTTC. Translating it yields CASSRDSAGRWGAETQYF.

The table lists this clonotype with a few counts. This chain joins TRBV7-8 and TRBJ2-5, with 7 bases fitting TRBD1. V dropped 1 base and J dropped 5; count of bases not matched to a gene: 4. The CDR3 loop spans 14 amino acids. The germline gives CDR1 SGHVS, CDR2 FQNEAQ. The CDR3 DNA reads TGTGCCAGCAGCTTAGGCCACAGGGGTGAGACCCAGTACTTC. Translation: CASSLGHRGETQYF.

This clonotype was observed a handful of times. This sequence joins TRBV6-2 or TRBV6-3 and TRBJ1-2, with 7 positions matching TRBD1. V shed 0 bases, J shed 2 bases, and the junction held 6 bases outside the gene matches. Germline values: CDR1 MNHEY, CDR2 SVGEGT. This CDR3 is 16 amino acids long. This CDR3 is CASSYSKTGANYGYTF. As DNA, the CDR3 is TGTGCCAGCAGTTACTCGAAAACAGGGGCGAACTATGGCTACACCTTC.

V and J are TRBV4-1 and TRBJ2-2; 8 nucleotides match TRBD2. With V trimmed by 2 bases and J by 4 bases, 15 bases remained unmatched. From germline, CDR1 is MGHRA and CDR2 YSYEKL. The CDR3 length is 19 residues. CDR3 in DNA: TGCGCCAGCAGCCAACCTGGGGGAGCGGGAGCCCCCTTCACCGGGGAGCTGTTTTTT. This codes for CASSQPGGAGAPFTGELFF.

This clonotype was found a few times. The gene calls are TRBV7-2 and TRBJ1-6, with a weak D call TRBD1 (6 bases). Germline V CDR1 and CDR2: SGHTA, FQGNSA. With 2 bases removed from V and 0 bases from J, the gap between germline ends came to 11 bases. This CDR3 contains 17 residues. The CDR3 is CASSLPQGSSYNSPLHF. CDR3 sequence (DNA): TGTGCCAGCAGCTTACCCCAGGGGAGCTCCTATAATTCACCCCTCCACTTT.

The J gene is TRBJ2-5, the V gene TRBV20-1, with a possible D match to TRBD1 (5 bases). The CDR3 loop spans 15 amino acids. Trimming stripped 3 bases from V and 1 base from J, with 15 bases between. In germline, CDR1 is DFQATT, CDR2 SNEGSKA (reference sequence). CDR3 sequence: CSASMAGHLQETQYF. CDR3 DNA: TGCAGTGCTAGCATGGCAGGGCACCTCCAAGAGACCCAGTACTTC.

V is TRBV7-2 and J is TRBJ2-5; 7 nucleotides align to TRBD2. This CDR3 contains 13 residues. Losses at the gene ends were 7 bases for V and 5 bases for J; bases not matched to a gene: 7. Germline values: CDR1 SGHTA, CDR2 FQGNSA. Written as DNA, the CDR3 is TGTGCCAGCATAAAAAGCGGGGCGGAGACCCAGTACTTC. As protein: CASIKSGAETQYF. Filled out from reference TRBV7-2 and TRBJ2-5, the complete variable domain reads GAGVSQSPSNKVTEKGKDVELRCDPISGHTALYWYRQSLGQGLEFLIYFQGNSAPDKSGLPSDRFSAERTGGSVSTLTIQRTQQEDSAVYLCASIKSGAETQYFGPGTRLLVL.

The chain links TRBV2 to TRBJ2-7; D perhaps matches TRBD2 (7 bases). CDR1 is SNHLY and CDR2 is FYNNEI in the germline V gene. The CDR3 runs to 15 residues. V lost 4 bases and J lost 3, with 16 bases in between. In DNA, the CDR3 is TGTGCCAGCAGTGGTTTCGGGGGGCGCGGCTACGAGCAGTACTTC. Protein: CASSGFGGRGYEQYF.

The rearrangement uses TRBV20-1 and TRBJ2-7, with D possibly matching TRBD2 (5 bases). The V and J ends lost 6 bases and 3 bases respectively, with 12 bases between them. The CDR3 has 12 residues. In germline, CDR1 is DFQATT, CDR2 SNEGSKA (reference sequence). The CDR3 loop is CSAPGNDYEQYF. Written as DNA, the CDR3 is TGCAGTGCACCGGGGAATGACTACGAGCAGTACTTC.

This clonotype turned up a few times. The V call is TRBV27, the J call TRBJ1-5; D remains ambiguous. CDR1 is MNHEY and CDR2 is SMNVEV in the germline V gene (reference sequence). V was trimmed by 2 bases and J by 0 bases, leaving 8 bases between them. The CDR3 runs 15 residues. The CDR3 DNA is TGTGCCAGCAGTTTAACCAGAAATAGCAATCAGCCCCAGCATTTT. It is translated as CASSLTRNSNQPQHF.

This clonotype appeared a few times. The chain links TRBV11-2 to TRBJ2-1; 11 nucleotides match TRBD2. Germline V lookup: CDR1 SGHAT, CDR2 FQNNGV. This CDR3 is 16 amino acids long. J gave up 4 bases and V 5 bases, and 7 bases lay outside the gene matches. CDR3 DNA: TGTGCCAGCAGCCTCCTACTAGCGGGGGTATACAATGAGCAGTTCTTC. Encoded protein: CASSLLLAGVYNEQFF.

The chain links TRBV4-2 to TRBJ1-6, with D possibly TRBD1 on 6 matching bases. Trimming took off 4 bases at V and 5 bases at J, with 18 bases between the two ends. Germline loops: CDR1 LGHNA, CDR2 YNFKEQ. The CDR3 spans 17 residues. CDR3 in DNA: TGTGCCAGCAGCCTTGTGCAGGGGCCTCGGAATAATTCACCCCTCCACTTT. It specifies CASSLVQGPRNNSPLHF.

This clonotype was seen more than once but under ten times. This chain joins TRBV12-3 or TRBV12-4 and TRBJ1-1; D not certain. Between the trimmed V and J ends, which lost 6 bases and 1 base, there was a span of 3 bases. The CDR3 is made up of 11 amino acids. This chain's CDR3 is CASSWNTEAFF. The CDR3 DNA follows: TGTGCCAGCAGCTGGAACACTGAAGCTTTCTTT.

J is TRBJ2-5 and V is TRBV7-9; D may correspond to TRBD1 or TRBD2 (5 bases each). Trimming took 5 bases from V and 5 from J, leaving 12 bases between them. Germline values: CDR1 SEHNR, CDR2 FQNEAQ (reference sequence). This CDR3 spans 13 amino acids. Written as DNA, the CDR3 is TGTGCCAGCAGCAGGGGCTGGGGGGAGACCCAGTACTTC. It translates to CASSRGWGETQYF.

The J gene is TRBJ2-3, the V gene TRBV7-2, with D perhaps matching TRBD1 (5 bases). Germline loops: CDR1 SGHTA, CDR2 FQGNSA. This CDR3 spans 16 amino acids. With 5 bases removed from V and 5 bases from J, the gap between germline ends came to 20 bases. The DNA of the CDR3 is TGTGCCAGCAGCCCCCAGGGCGGCGGTACCGAAGATACGCAGTATTTT. Translation: CASSPQGGGTEDTQYF.

This chain connects TRBV7-2 to TRBJ2-1; D is ambiguous. The V and J ends lost 1 base and 3 bases respectively, with 10 bases between them. The CDR3 is 15 residues long. CDR1 and CDR2 (germline): SGHTA, FQGNSA. Here the CDR3 reads CASSLDPGSYNEQFF. The CDR3 DNA is TGTGCCAGCAGCTTAGACCCGGGCAGCTACAATGAGCAGTTCTTC.

This clonotype was recorded many times. The gene calls are TRBV7-2 and TRBJ2-3, with 7 bases matching TRBD2. The germline V gene has CDR1 SGHTA and CDR2 FQGNSA. V lost 3 bases, J lost 5 bases, and 5 bases stayed unmatched. This CDR3 is 14 amino acids long. CDR3 in DNA: TGTGCCAGCAGCTTCCAAATAGCGGGAGATACGCAGTATTTT. The encoded protein is CASSFQIAGDTQYF.

This clonotype showed up just once. The V gene is TRBV11-2, the J gene TRBJ2-1; D is uncertain. The CDR3 consists of 15 residues. V was shortened by 1 base and J by 3 bases, with 10 bases between the two germline ends. Germline CDR1 SGHAT, CDR2 FQNNGV. CDR3 in amino acids: CASSLAGQSYNEQFF. In DNA form, the CDR3 reads TGTGCCAGCAGCTTAGCTGGGCAGAGCTACAATGAGCAGTTCTTC. The whole variable domain, remainder taken from reference TRBV11-2 and TRBJ2-1, is EAGVAQSPRYKIIEKRQSVAFWCNPISGHATLYWYQQILGQGPKLLIQFQNNGVVDDSQLPKDRFSAERLKGVDSTLKIQPAKLEDSAVYLCASSLAGQSYNEQFFGPGTRLTVL.

As to this clonotype: The junction departs from the called germline gene at one end, perhaps through a read error. The V and J genes are TRBV7-2 and TRBJ2-3, with D unclear. The CDR3 has 13 amino acids. Germline V gene sequence: CDR1 SGHTA, CDR2 FQGNSA. CDR3 sequence: CASSFDSKDTQYF. The CDR3 DNA follows: TGTGCCAGCAGCTTCGATAGCAAAGATACGCAGTATTTT.

J is TRBJ1-4 and V is TRBV7-9; TRBD1 is a possible D gene (5 bases). The length of the CDR3 is 15 residues. V lost 3 bases, J lost 7 bases, and 15 bases lay in between. Germline assignment: CDR1 SEHNR and CDR2 FQNEAQ (reference sequence). CDR3 nucleotides: TGTGCCAGCAGCTTCCCGGGACGATACCTTGAAAAACTGTTTTTT. It specifies CASSFPGRYLEKLFF.

The gene calls are TRBV7-9 and TRBJ1-3; no definite D call. This CDR3 has 13 residues. Trimming took 3 bases from V and 0 from J, leaving 3 bases between them. Germline CDR1 is SEHNR and CDR2 is FQNEAQ (reference sequence). The DNA of the CDR3 is TGTGCCAGCAGCTTTTACTCTGGAAACACCATATATTTT. It encodes CASSFYSGNTIYF.

This chain connects TRBV29-1 to TRBJ2-1, with 10 bases that match TRBD1. The J segment lost 0 bases and the V segment lost 6 bases, leaving 5 bases of the junction unmatched. CDR1 is SQVTM and CDR2 is ANQGSEA in the germline V gene. The CDR3 extends over 15 amino acids. This CDR3 is CSVTGGRSSYNEQFF. CDR3 nucleotide sequence: TGCAGCGTGACAGGGGGCCGGAGCTCCTACAATGAGCAGTTCTTC.